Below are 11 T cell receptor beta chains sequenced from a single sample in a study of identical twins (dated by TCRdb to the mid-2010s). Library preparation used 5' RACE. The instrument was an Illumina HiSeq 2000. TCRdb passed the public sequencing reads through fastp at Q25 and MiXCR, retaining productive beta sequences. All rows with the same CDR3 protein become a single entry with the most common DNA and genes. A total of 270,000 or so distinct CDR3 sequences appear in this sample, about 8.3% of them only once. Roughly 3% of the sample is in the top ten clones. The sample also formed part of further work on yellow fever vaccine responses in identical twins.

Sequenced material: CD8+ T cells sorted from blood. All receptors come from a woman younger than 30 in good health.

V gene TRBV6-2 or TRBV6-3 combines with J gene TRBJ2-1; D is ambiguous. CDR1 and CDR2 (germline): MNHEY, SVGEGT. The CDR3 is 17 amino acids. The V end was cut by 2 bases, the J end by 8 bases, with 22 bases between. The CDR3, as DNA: TGTGCCAGCAGTTACGGTCAGGTCACCCCGGGTGTGGATGAGCAGTTCTTC. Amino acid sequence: CASSYGQVTPGVDEQFF.

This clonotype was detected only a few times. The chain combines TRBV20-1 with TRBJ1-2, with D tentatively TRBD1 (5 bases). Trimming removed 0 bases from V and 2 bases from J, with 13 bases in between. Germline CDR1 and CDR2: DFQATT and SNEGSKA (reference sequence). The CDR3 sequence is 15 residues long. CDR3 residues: CSARDPYQGNYGYTF. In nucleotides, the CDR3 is TGCAGTGCTAGAGATCCTTATCAGGGAAACTATGGCTACACCTTC.

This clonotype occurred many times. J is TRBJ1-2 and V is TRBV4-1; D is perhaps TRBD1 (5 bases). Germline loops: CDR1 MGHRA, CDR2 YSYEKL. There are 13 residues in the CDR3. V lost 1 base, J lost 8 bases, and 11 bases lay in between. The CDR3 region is CASSQAGDTGYTF. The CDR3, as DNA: TGCGCCAGCAGCCAAGCGGGGGATACAGGCTACACCTTC.

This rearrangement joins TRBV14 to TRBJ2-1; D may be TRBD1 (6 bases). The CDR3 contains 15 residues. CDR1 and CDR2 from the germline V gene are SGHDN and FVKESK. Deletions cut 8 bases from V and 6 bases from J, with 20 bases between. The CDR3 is CASGRGAGKGNEQFF. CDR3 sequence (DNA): TGTGCCAGCGGCAGGGGCGCGGGTAAAGGCAATGAGCAGTTCTTC.

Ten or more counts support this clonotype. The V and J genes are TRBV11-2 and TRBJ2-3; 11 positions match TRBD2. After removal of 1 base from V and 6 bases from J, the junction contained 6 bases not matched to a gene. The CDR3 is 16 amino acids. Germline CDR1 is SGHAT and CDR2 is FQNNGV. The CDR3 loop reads CASSLVASGGRDTQYF. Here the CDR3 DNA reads TGTGCCAGCAGCTTAGTAGCTAGCGGGGGGCGTGATACGCAGTATTTT.

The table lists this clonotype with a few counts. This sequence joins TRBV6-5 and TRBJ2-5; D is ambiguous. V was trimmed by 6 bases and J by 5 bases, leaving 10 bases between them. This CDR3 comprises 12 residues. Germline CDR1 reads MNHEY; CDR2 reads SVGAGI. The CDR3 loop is CASRHLMETQYF. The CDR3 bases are TGTGCCAGCAGACACCTTATGGAGACCCAGTACTTC.

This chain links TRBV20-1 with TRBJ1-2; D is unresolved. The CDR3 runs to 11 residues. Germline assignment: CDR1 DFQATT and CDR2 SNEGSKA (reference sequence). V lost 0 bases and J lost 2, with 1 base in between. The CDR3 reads CSARENYGYTF. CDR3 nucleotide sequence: TGCAGTGCTAGAGAAAACTATGGCTACACCTTC.

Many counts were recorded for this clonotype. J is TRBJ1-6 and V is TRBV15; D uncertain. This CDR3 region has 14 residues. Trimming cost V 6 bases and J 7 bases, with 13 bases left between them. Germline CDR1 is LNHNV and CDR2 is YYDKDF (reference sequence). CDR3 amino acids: CATRSSPENSPLHF. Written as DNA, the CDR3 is TGTGCCACCAGAAGCAGCCCAGAGAATTCACCCCTCCACTTT.

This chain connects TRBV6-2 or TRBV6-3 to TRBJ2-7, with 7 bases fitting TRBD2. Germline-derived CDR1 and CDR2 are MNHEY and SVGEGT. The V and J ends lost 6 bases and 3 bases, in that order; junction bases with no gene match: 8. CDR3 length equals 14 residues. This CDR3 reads CASSPGTTLYEQYF. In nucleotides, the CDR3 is TGTGCCAGCAGCCCCGGGACTACTCTCTACGAGCAGTACTTC.

DNA for the CDR3: TGTGCCAGCATCAGAGAACCCAGGGGAGACACTGAAGCTTTCTTT. It is translated as CASIREPRGDTEAFF. The chain employs TRBV28 and TRBJ1-1; possible D gene TRBD1, 6 bases. V was cut by 7 bases and J by 3 bases, with 18 bases left in between. This CDR3 spans 15 amino acids. Looked up from germline, CDR1 is MDHEN and CDR2 is SYDVKM.

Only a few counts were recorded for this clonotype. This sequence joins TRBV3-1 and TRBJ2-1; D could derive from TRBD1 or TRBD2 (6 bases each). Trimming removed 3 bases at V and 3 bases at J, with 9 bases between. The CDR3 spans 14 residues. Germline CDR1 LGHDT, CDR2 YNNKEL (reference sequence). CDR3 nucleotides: TGTGCCAGCAGCCAGGGGGGCCTCTACAATGAGCAGTTCTTC. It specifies CASSQGGLYNEQFF.